Listed below are T cell receptor beta chains from one sample, sequenced in a study of naive and memory T cell subsets. TCRdb reprocessed the UMI-ligation and nested PCR reads with MiXCR, giving one entry per CDR3 protein. The sample contains over 110,000 distinct CDR3 sequences, about 20% of which appear only once. Specimen: naive CD8+ T cells from blood. The origin of the receptors is a human donor in good health. The conserved cysteine and the conserved F or W are not part of the CDR3 here.

TRBJ1-2 TRBV25-1 ASSERTERYGYT
TRBJ2-1 TRBV29-1 SLEDPSSRRTYNEQF
TRBJ2-3 TRBV6-6 ASSSRGLAGGATDTQY
TRBJ2-7 TRBV27 ASSFLGSLRPYEQY
TRBJ2-3 TRBV7-9 ASSFSSTGGADTQY
TRBJ2-1 TRBV7-9 ASSGAGTGGSYNEQF
TRBJ2-1 TRBV28 ASSFRGNEQF
TRBJ1-1 TRBV30 ARELTGGTEAF
TRBJ2-6 TRBV28 ASRSQYGEGSGANVLT
TRBJ2-7 TRBV28 ASADRVFYEQY
TRBJ2-1 TRBV11-1 ASSEGRNEQF
TRBJ2-2 TRBV27 ASSFISEGARTGELF
TRBJ1-1 TRBV3-1 ASSQDGRSYTEAF
TRBJ2-3 TRBV4-2 ASSPSRDRGY
TRBJ2-1 TRBV28 ASILAFSPYNEQF
TRBJ2-1 TRBV28 ASSFLGNEQF
TRBJ2-5 TRBV2 ASSEYPETQY
TRBJ1-1 TRBV5-1 ASSWIQGFEGEAF
TRBJ2-7 TRBV7-9 ASSFPQGLRYEQY
TRBJ1-1 TRBV14 ASSQASLYTEAF
TRBJ1-5 TRBV5-8 ASSEGRPHSNQPQH
TRBJ2-7 TRBV20-1 SALADSSYEQY
TRBJ2-1 TRBV27 ASSYHPAGGQF
TRBJ2-3 TRBV27 ASSLEGQVDTQY
TRBJ1-2 TRBV20-1 SARDMAFYGYT
TRBJ2-1 TRBV28 VSKRTSEGVRDEQF
TRBJ1-1 TRBV6-2/TRBV6-3 ASSTVMNTEAF
TRBJ2-7 TRBV11-2 ASSLVSETVEQY
TRBJ2-3 TRBV7-7 ASSLAWGATQY
TRBJ1-5 TRBV28 ASSTLGDQPQH
TRBJ1-2 TRBV28 ASSRNLGTDGYT
TRBJ2-1 TRBV20-1 SASPSGSSYNEQF
TRBJ2-3 TRBV4-1 ASSQDWRGVHTDTQY
TRBJ1-1 TRBV12-3/TRBV12-4 ASSLIGNTEAF
TRBJ1-2 TRBV11-2 ASTSHQGQTLYGYT
TRBJ2-3 TRBV7-6 ASSLASRDTQY
TRBJ1-1 TRBV27 ASSPTVGNTEAF
TRBJ2-7 TRBV29-1 SVEKSYEQY
TRBJ2-1 TRBV7-9 ASSETQGAVEQF
TRBJ1-4 TRBV6-5 ASSPRGTGDWDEKLF